Following are 25 T cell receptor beta chains from one sample sequenced in a study of preoperative IRX-2 immunotherapy in early breast cancer. Indicated treatment: preoperative locoregional IRX-2 cytokine immunotherapy. Some clones are missing from TCRdb's copy, which holds only in-frame ones; the method was immunoSEQ multiplex PCR. Of 24,000 or so clones listed, approximately 90% are singletons. The material sequenced was tumor tissue, taken after IRX-2 immunotherapy. The source is a human donor with breast cancer.

The V call is TRBV5-6, the J call TRBJ2-6; weak D call: TRBD2 (6 bases). Per the germline V gene, CDR1 is SGHDT and CDR2 is YYEEEE. V lost 2 bases, J lost 3 bases, and 15 bases lay in between. The CDR3 has 17 residues. This CDR3 is CASSFKIYGSGANVLTF. The CDR3, as DNA: TGTGCCAGCAGCTTTAAGATTTACGGGAGTGGGGCCAACGTCCTGACTTTC.

The chain has TRBV6-1 and TRBJ1-5, with 11 positions matching TRBD1. The CDR3 is made up of 14 amino acids. Trimming took 11 bases from V and 7 from J; bases not matched to a gene: 10. CDR1 is MNHNS and CDR2 is SASEGT in the germline V gene. CDR3 residues: CALRSGQGAQPQHF. The CDR3 DNA follows: TGTGCCCTTCGTAGTGGACAGGGGGCGCAGCCCCAGCATTTT.

V usage is TRBV12-5 and J usage is TRBJ1-2; D is unclear. CDR1 and CDR2 from the germline V gene are LGHNT and FRNRAP. The CDR3 extends over 12 amino acids. With 7 bases removed from V and 4 bases from J, the gap between germline ends came to 10 bases. CDR3 coding DNA: TGTGCTAGTGCCCCGTCGAGCTATGGCTACACCTTC. It is translated as CASAPSSYGYTF.

The chain employs TRBV2 and TRBJ2-4; perhaps TRBD1 as D (5 bases). The germline gives CDR1 SNHLY, CDR2 FYNNEI. The V gene lost 1 base and the J gene lost 9 bases, with 16 bases spanning the gap. This CDR3 region has 15 residues. For the CDR3, the DNA is TGTGCCAGCAGTGAAGAAGGTGGACATCAAGGCATTCAGTACTTC. Protein: CASSEEGGHQGIQYF.

The CDR3 loop is CASSPTDRLYEQYF. In nucleotides, the CDR3 is TGTGCCAGCTCACCAACAGACAGGTTGTACGAGCAGTACTTC. The chain employs TRBV18 and TRBJ2-7, with D tentatively TRBD1 (6 bases). The length of the CDR3 is 14 residues. CDR1 and CDR2 (germline): KGHSH, LQKENI. V lost 2 bases, J lost 4 bases, and 12 bases lay in between.

The table lists this clone with a few counts. This chain uses TRBV6-5 with TRBJ1-2, with D unclear. Trimming removed 4 bases at V and 3 bases at J, with 15 bases between. The germline V gene has CDR1 MNHEY and CDR2 SVGAGI. The CDR3 is 15 residues long. The CDR3 DNA reads TGTGCCAGCAGTTCGACCGGGGAGGTTTACTATGGCTACACCTTC. Amino acids: CASSSTGEVYYGYTF.

The V call is TRBV11-3, the J call TRBJ1-4; D not certain. Germline V gives CDR1 SGHNT, CDR2 YENEEA. CDR3 size: 14 residues. V lost 1 base and J lost 6, with 9 bases in between. The CDR3 here is CASSLGAAYEKLFF. In nucleotides, the CDR3 is TGTGCCAGCAGCTTAGGGGCAGCGTATGAAAAACTGTTTTTT.

V usage is TRBV14 and J usage is TRBJ2-7, with D unclear. The CDR3 spans 13 residues. Trimming pared 2 bases from V and 4 bases from J, leaving 9 bases between. The V gene's germline CDR1 is SGHDN and CDR2 FVKESK. CDR3 in DNA: TGTGCCAGCAGCCAATCTGGGCTTTACGAGCAGTACTTC. It yields the protein CASSQSGLYEQYF.

The chain recombines TRBV5-8 with TRBJ1-1; D call uncertain. Trimming pared 5 bases from V and 1 base from J, leaving 12 bases between. The V gene's germline CDR1 is SGHTS and CDR2 YDEGEE. The length of the CDR3 is 14 residues. The CDR3 bases are TGTGCCAGCAGGGACCTGGAGCGGAACACTGAAGCTTTCTTT. Its protein is CASRDLERNTEAFF.

This chain joins TRBV18 and TRBJ1-1; D not resolved. V was trimmed by 5 bases and J by 2 bases, leaving 3 bases between them. The CDR3 consists of 11 residues. Germline-derived CDR1 and CDR2 are KGHSH and LQKENI. The CDR3 is CASSFNTEAFF. In nucleotides, the CDR3 is TGTGCCAGCTCATTCAACACTGAAGCTTTCTTT.

A single count supports this clone. V gene TRBV6-1 combines with J gene TRBJ2-4; D is unresolved. Trimming took 1 base from V and 8 from J, leaving 3 bases between them. CDR3 length: 11 residues. The germline V gene has CDR1 MNHNS and CDR2 SASEGT. The chain's CDR3 is CASSEGYIQYF. The CDR3 region has the DNA TGTGCCAGCAGTGAAGGGTACATTCAGTACTTC.

The V and J genes are TRBV2 and TRBJ1-5; D gene uncertain. The CDR3 contains 15 residues. With 2 bases removed from V and 1 base from J, the gap between germline ends came to 9 bases. CDR1 and CDR2 from the germline V gene are SNHLY and FYNNEI. The CDR3 coding sequence is TGTGCCAGCAGTGAACAGGCGATAAGCAATCAGCCCCAGCATTTT. Translated, it gives CASSEQAISNQPQHF.

V usage is TRBV10-3 and J usage is TRBJ2-2; the D is unclear. Germline CDR1 reads ENHRY; CDR2 reads SYGVKD. The CDR3 consists of 14 residues. Trimming removed 10 bases from V and 2 bases from J, with 14 bases in between. DNA of the CDR3: TGTGCCACCGGAATTGGGTCTAACACCGGGGAGCTGTTTTTT. Its translation is CATGIGSNTGELFF.

The chain uses TRBV5-1 and TRBJ1-1; tentative D call: TRBD1 (6 bases). The CDR3 sequence is 15 residues long. Trimming removed 4 bases at V and 4 bases at J, with 17 bases between. The germline V gene has CDR1 SGHRS and CDR2 YFSETQ. The CDR3 region is CASSPGQTFATEAFF. The DNA for the CDR3 is TGCGCCAGCAGCCCCGGACAGACCTTTGCCACTGAAGCTTTCTTT.

This chain joins TRBV29-1 and TRBJ2-1; D is possibly TRBD1 (6 bases). Trimming shortened V by 7 bases and J by 6 bases, and 16 bases separated the two germline ends. From germline, CDR1 is SQVTM and CDR2 ANQGSEA. This CDR3 is built from 13 residues. The CDR3 here is CSGLLGQSNEQFF. The CDR3 DNA reads TGCAGCGGACTCCTCGGACAGTCCAATGAGCAGTTCTTC.

The chain joins TRBV5-1 to TRBJ1-2; 10 bases agree with TRBD1. The CDR3 runs to 15 residues. CDR1 SGHRS and CDR2 YFSETQ come from the germline V gene. V trimming: 4 bases; J trimming: 6 bases; junction bases outside the gene matches: 9. The CDR3 bases are TGCGCCAGCAGCAGCGGACAGGGGGGCGTCCATGGCTACACCTTC. The encoded protein is CASSSGQGGVHGYTF.

The gene calls are TRBV28 and TRBJ2-7, with TRBD1 matching over 7 bases. This CDR3 has 13 amino acids. Germline CDR1 MDHEN, CDR2 SYDVKM. V dropped 5 bases and J dropped 2; count of bases not matched to a gene: 3. The DNA of the CDR3 is TGTGCCAGCAGTCCGGGACAGACCTACGAGCAGTACGTC. This encodes CASSPGQTYEQYV.

This clone was found a few times. This chain links TRBV6-4 with TRBJ2-6, with D maybe TRBD2 (6 bases). The V end was cut by 2 bases, the J end by 4 bases, with 15 bases between. CDR1 MRHNA and CDR2 SNTAGT come from the germline V gene. The CDR3 consists of 17 residues. Written as DNA, the CDR3 is TGTGCCAGCAGTGACGGAGGGGCCGGGACCGGGGCCAACGTCCTGACTTTC. Amino acid sequence: CASSDGGAGTGANVLTF.

This clone was detected a few times. This sequence joins TRBV6-5 and TRBJ2-2, with a possible D match to TRBD2 (5 bases). From germline, CDR1 is MNHEY and CDR2 SVGAGI. The length of the CDR3 is 12 residues. Between the trimmed V and J ends, which lost 8 bases and 7 bases, there was a span of 11 bases. The CDR3 loop is CASRGSHGELFF. For the CDR3, the DNA is TGTGCCAGCCGCGGGTCTCACGGGGAGCTGTTTTTT.

The rearrangement uses TRBV11-2 and TRBJ2-3; 9 nucleotides align to TRBD2. Looked up from germline, CDR1 is SGHAT and CDR2 is FQNNGV. This CDR3 is built from 16 residues. The trim removed 5 bases at V and 0 bases at J, leaving 6 bases unmatched. The CDR3 sequence is CASSRTLAGSTDTQYF. The CDR3 DNA sequence: TGTGCCAGCAGCCGAACGCTAGCGGGGAGCACAGATACGCAGTATTTT.

This sequence joins TRBV11-3 and TRBJ1-1, with D maybe TRBD1 (5 bases). The CDR3 has 13 residues. V lost 5 bases to trimming and J lost 0 bases, with 7 bases between them. The germline CDR1 and CDR2 sequences are SGHNT and YENEEA. For the CDR3, the DNA is TGTGCCAGCAGCCCAGGGTTGAACACTGAAGCTTTCTTT. Translating it yields CASSPGLNTEAFF.

The rearrangement links TRBV6-5 to TRBJ1-2; 8 bases map to TRBD1. Germline-derived CDR1 and CDR2 are MNHEY and SVGAGI. J was trimmed by 5 bases and V by 6 bases; bases with no gene match: 11. The CDR3 has 15 residues. The CDR3 DNA is TGTGCCAGCAGAAACCTCCAGGGGGCGCGGTATGGCTACACCTTC. It is translated as CASRNLQGARYGYTF.

Only one count was recorded for this clone. This chain connects TRBV5-1 to TRBJ2-5; 10 bases are shared with TRBD2. Germline V gene sequence: CDR1 SGHRS, CDR2 YFSETQ. The CDR3 extends over 15 amino acids. The V and J ends lost 1 base and 2 bases, in that order; junction bases with no gene match: 2. This CDR3 reads CASSLSAGGQETQYF. In DNA, the CDR3 is TGCGCCAGCAGCTTGTCAGCGGGGGGGCAAGAGACCCAGTACTTC.

The chain links TRBV7-6 to TRBJ2-7, with 11 bases lining up with TRBD1. The CDR3 length is 15 residues. Trimming took 5 bases from V and 4 from J; bases not matched to a gene: 7. CDR1 SGHVS and CDR2 FNYEAQ come from the germline V gene. The CDR3 nucleotides are TGTGCCAGCAGCCCCGGGACAGGGGGTACATACGAGCAGTACTTC. Residues: CASSPGTGGTYEQYF.

Only a few counts were recorded for this clone. The V gene is TRBV7-2, the J gene TRBJ2-1; TRBD1 might be the D (5 bases). V dropped 4 bases and J dropped 5 bases, with 12 bases sitting between them. CDR3 length equals 14 residues. The V gene's germline CDR1 is SGHTA and CDR2 FQGNSA. CDR3 bases: TGTGCCAGCAGCTATACCCCGACAGACAATGAGCAGTTCTTC. Protein: CASSYTPTDNEQFF.